Described below is a single T cell receptor beta chain sequence and its context. The CDR3 runs 14 residues. The J segment lost 2 bases and the V segment lost 1 base, leaving 1 base of the junction unmatched. Germline V gives CDR1 MGHRA, CDR2 YSYEKL. The data were produced by immunoSEQ multiplex PCR, yet TCRdb's version contains in-frame clones alone and is incomplete. The table includes fewer than 700,000 clones, approximately 90% detected once. The record originates from a study of shared T cell receptors in the human thymus. A further study also used this sample, focusing on human thymus T cells. This second study says: Donors were healthy Finnish babies undergoing corrective operations for congenital heart defects. Corrective cardiac surgery supplied the resected thymus tissue.

The sample consisted of thymocytes. This rearrangement joins TRBV4-1 to TRBJ2-5; 7 bases fit TRBD1. This clonotype was sampled from a boy under three years old with a congenital heart defect. The CDR3 nucleotides read TGCGCCAGCAGCCAAGCCAGGGGGCAAGAGACCCAGTACTTC. Translation: CASSQARGQETQYF.